This T cell receptor (beta chain) emerged from a study of blood T cell repertoires in COVID-19. This CDR3 region has 15 residues. The V gene lost 5 bases and the J gene lost 2 bases, with 14 bases spanning the gap. Germline V lookup: CDR1 WNHNN, CDR2 SYGVQD (reference sequence). Data came from immunoSEQ multiplex PCR; TCRdb stores just in-frame clones and leaves some out. The repertoire has about 20,000 clones, 91% of them found once; the top ten carry 6% to 8%. The V call is TRBV10-1, the J call TRBJ2-3, with a possible D match to TRBD1 (5 bases). Sequenced input: peripheral blood. The sequence derives from a man between 65 and 80 years old with active COVID-19. The DNA of the CDR3 is TGCGCCAGCAGTCCAGCCTGGGGCGACACAGATACGCAGTATTTT. The encoded protein is CASSPAWGDTDTQYF.